The rows below give T cell receptor beta chains drawn from one sample of a study of T cell responses to AZD1222 COVID-19 vaccine. Generated by immunoSEQ multiplex PCR, the TCRdb table keeps only in-frame clones and is missing some. The sample carries over 110,000 clones, roughly 89% recorded once. The source was peripheral blood, collected on day 0 of AZD1222 vaccination. These receptor sequences come from an adult in good health. Both conserved end residues are part of each CDR3.

V,J,CDR3
TRBV4-2,TRBJ2-7,CASSQERSAGEGYEQYF
TRBV29-1,TRBJ2-3,CSGVDRPITDTQYF
TRBV7-9,TRBJ2-1,CASSWTDFGYNEQFF
TRBV4-3,TRBJ2-7,CASSLDRGGTYEQYF
TRBV3-1/TRBV3-2,TRBJ2-5,CASSLSRGKETQYF
TRBV29-1,TRBJ1-1,CSVALDRTLNTEAFF
TRBV30,TRBJ1-1,CAWISTGNTEAFF
TRBV6-6,TRBJ1-6,CASSNSGDGRGSPLHF
TRBV13,TRBJ1-5,CASSLGGGTNQPQHF
TRBV19,TRBJ2-2,CASSIARITGELFF
TRBV7-2,TRBJ2-1,CASSSMTSGRHEQFF
TRBV6-1,TRBJ2-7,CASSDDPGTSQQYF
TRBV19,TRBJ2-5,CASSSQSPIQETQYF
TRBV19,TRBJ1-1,CATRVGELGGTEAFF
TRBV2,TRBJ1-3,CASSDGRSYSGNTIYF
TRBV10-2,TRBJ1-6,CASSGVGGRSPLHF
TRBV5-1,TRBJ1-6,CASSLGKGSISPLHF
TRBV27,TRBJ1-4,CASTTGRNNEKLFF
TRBV19,TRBJ1-5,CASSMEGISNQPQHF
TRBV6-5,TRBJ2-7,CASSYSSGTGYEQYF
TRBV5-6,TRBJ1-5,CASSLASVGSNQPQHF
TRBV27,TRBJ1-5,CASSRQGDSNQPQHF
TRBV2,TRBJ1-5,CASSGALYQPQHF
TRBV25-1,TRBJ1-2,CASSETNYGYTF
TRBV9,TRBJ1-4,CASSPGNGKLFF
TRBV7-3,TRBJ1-1,CASSPEPGGGPEAFF
TRBV30,TRBJ1-5,CAWSVTGVQPQHF
TRBV15,TRBJ1-5,CATSRESGRANQPQHF
TRBV14,TRBJ1-2,CASSHGTAEVVRRYGYTF
TRBV19,TRBJ2-7,CASSTQGAFGGEQYF
TRBV11-2,TRBJ1-1,CASSFTVSRTGRSEAFF
TRBV28,TRBJ1-2,CASRDWIPISSYGYTF
TRBV28,TRBJ2-2,CASSLLGQANTGELFF
TRBV20-1,TRBJ2-1,CSASGEGVGVLGYNEQFF
TRBV7-9,TRBJ1-6,CASSFRDGNSPLHF
TRBV15,TRBJ2-5,CATSKAGETQYF
TRBV4-1,TRBJ2-1,CASSPEDGTSGRALYNEQFF
TRBV11-2,TRBJ2-5,CASSSFAETQYF
TRBV30,TRBJ1-3,CAWSFHDLSGNTIYF
TRBV7-9,TRBJ2-1,CASSHENKKQFF
TRBV30,TRBJ1-4,CACTGGPEKLFF